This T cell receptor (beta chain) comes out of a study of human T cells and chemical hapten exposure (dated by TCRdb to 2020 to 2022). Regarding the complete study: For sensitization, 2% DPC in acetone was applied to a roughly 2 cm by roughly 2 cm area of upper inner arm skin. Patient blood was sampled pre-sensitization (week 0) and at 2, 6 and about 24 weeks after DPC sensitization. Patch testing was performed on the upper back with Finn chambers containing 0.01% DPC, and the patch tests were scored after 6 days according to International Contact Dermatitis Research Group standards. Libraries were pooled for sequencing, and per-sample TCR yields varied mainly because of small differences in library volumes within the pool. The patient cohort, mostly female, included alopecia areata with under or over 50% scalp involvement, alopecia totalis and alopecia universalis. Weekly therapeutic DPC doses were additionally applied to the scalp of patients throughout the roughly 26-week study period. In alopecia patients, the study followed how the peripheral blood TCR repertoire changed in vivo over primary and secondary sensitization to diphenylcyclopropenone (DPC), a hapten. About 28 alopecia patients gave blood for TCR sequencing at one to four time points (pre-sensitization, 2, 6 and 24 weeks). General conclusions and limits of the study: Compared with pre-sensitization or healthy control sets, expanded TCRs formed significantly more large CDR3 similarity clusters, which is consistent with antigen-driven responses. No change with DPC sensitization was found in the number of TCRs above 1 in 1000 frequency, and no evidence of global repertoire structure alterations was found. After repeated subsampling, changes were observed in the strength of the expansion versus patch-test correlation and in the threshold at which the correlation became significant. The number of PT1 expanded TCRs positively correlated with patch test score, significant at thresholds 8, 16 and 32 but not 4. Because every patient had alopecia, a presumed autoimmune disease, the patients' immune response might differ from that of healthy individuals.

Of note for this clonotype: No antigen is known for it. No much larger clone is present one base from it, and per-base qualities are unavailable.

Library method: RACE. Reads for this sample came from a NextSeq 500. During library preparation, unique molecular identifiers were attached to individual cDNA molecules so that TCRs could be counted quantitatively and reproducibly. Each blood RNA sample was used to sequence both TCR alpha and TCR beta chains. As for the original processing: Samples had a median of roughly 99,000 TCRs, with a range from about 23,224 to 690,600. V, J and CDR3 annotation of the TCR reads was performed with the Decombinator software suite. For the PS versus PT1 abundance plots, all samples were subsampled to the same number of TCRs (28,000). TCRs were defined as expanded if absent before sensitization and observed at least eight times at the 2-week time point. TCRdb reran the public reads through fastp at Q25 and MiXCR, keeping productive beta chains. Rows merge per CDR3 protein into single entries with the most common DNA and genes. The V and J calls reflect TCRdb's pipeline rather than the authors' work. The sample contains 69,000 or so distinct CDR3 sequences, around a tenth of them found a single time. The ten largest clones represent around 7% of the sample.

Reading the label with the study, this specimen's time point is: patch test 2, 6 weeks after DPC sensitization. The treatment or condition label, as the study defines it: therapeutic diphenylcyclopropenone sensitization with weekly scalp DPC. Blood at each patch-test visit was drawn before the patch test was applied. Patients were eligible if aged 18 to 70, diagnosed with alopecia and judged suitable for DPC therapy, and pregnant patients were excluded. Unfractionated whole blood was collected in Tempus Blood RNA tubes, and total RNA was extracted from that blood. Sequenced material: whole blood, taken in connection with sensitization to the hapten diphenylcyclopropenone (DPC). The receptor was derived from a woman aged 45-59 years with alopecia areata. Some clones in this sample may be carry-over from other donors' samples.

The sequence in DNA is TGTGCCAGCAGCTTCGGTCTGAACACTGAAGCTTTCTTT. It is translated as CASSFGLNTEAFF. The chain is made from TRBV11-2 and TRBJ1-1; no D gene call is confident. From the cysteine through the phenylalanine, the CDR3 covers 13 amino acids. Only the CDR3 portion is preserved as DNA: 39 bases, with reading frame beginning at the first base. Looking up the germline V gene yields CDR1 SGHAT and CDR2 FQNNGV. Relative to germline, V is 3 bases shorter and J is 0 bases shorter, with 5 bases between their ends. When the CDR3 is completed using the reference TRBV11-2 and TRBJ1-1 genes on either side, the full variable domain is EAGVAQSPRYKIIEKRQSVAFWCNPISGHATLYWYQQILGQGPKLLIQFQNNGVVDDSQLPKDRFSAERLKGVDSTLKIQPAKLEDSAVYLCASSFGLNTEAFFGQGTRLTVV.